This T cell receptor (beta chain) was captured in a study of CD8 T cells in ankylosing spondylitis. In this sample, this clonotype turned up a few times. What it recognizes is unknown. With molecular barcodes, quantitative 5'-RACE was used to make the TCR beta libraries. TCRdb re-analysed the 5' RACE reads in MiXCR, keeping a single row per CDR3 protein. Found here are about 250,000 distinct CDR3 sequences, roughly a quarter of them singletons; the top ten hold approximately 0.61%. The CDR3 extends over 17 amino acids. Germline CDR1 is SGHVS and CDR2 is FNYEAQ. With V trimmed by 1 base and J by 5 bases, 8 bases remained unmatched. Overall study results and limits: Seemingly characteristic of ankylosing spondylitis blood was a TCR beta motif consisting of 7 or 8 highly homologous variants.

The material sequenced was blood, either unsorted or a sorted T cell fraction (not recorded which). The chain has TRBV7-6 and TRBJ2-7, with TRBD2 matching over 13 bases. This clonotype was obtained from a male donor with ankylosing spondylitis or in good health (not recorded which). The CDR3 spells CASSLGPTSGGAHEQYF. The CDR3 DNA reads TGTGCCAGCAGCTTAGGTCCAACTAGCGGGGGGGCCCACGAGCAGTACTTC. The entire variable domain, with the rest obtained from reference TRBV7-6 and TRBJ2-7, is as follows: GAGVSQSPRYKVTKRGQDVALRCDPISGHVSLYWYRQALGQGPEFLTYFNYEAQQDKSGLPNDRFSAERPEGSISTLTIQRTEQRDSAMYRCASSLGPTSGGAHEQYFGPGTRLTVT.